This T cell receptor (beta chain) was observed in a study of blood T cell repertoires in COVID-19. Study-level information: PBMCs, B-cell-depleted T cells, or T cells provided the cDNA or gDNA that made up the material.

Sequenced by immunoSEQ multiplex PCR; TCRdb stores in-frame clones only, minus some. The sample lists some 58,000 clones, around 86% seen once, with 6.5% to 10% in the top ten. CDR3 length equals 15 residues. From germline, CDR1 is SGDLS and CDR2 YYNGEE. V gave up 3 bases and J gave up 0 bases; unmatched junction bases: 3. The receptor comes from a man aged 50 or older with active COVID-19. The chain joins TRBV9 to TRBJ2-3; 8 bases match TRBD1. The sample taken for sequencing was peripheral blood. The CDR3 DNA follows: TGTGCCAGCAGCGCCCGACAGGGGAGCACAGATACGCAGTATTTT. Protein: CASSARQGSTDTQYF.